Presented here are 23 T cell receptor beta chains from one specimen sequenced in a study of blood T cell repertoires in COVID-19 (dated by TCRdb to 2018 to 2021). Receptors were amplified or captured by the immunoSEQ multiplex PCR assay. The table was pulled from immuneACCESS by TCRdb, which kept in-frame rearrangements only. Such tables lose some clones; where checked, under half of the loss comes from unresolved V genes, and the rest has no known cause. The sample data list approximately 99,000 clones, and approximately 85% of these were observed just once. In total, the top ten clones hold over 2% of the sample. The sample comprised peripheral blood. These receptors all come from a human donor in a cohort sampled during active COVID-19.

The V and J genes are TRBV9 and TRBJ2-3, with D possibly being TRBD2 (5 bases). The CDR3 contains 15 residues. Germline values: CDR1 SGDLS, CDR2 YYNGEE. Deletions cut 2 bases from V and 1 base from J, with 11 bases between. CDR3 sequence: CASSVNGVGTDTQYF. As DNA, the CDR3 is TGTGCCAGCAGCGTCAACGGGGTAGGCACAGATACGCAGTATTTT.

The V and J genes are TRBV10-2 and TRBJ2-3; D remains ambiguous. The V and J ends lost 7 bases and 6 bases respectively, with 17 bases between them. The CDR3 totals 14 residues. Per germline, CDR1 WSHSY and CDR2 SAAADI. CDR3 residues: CASTPVTNLDTQYF. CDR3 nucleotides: TGCGCCAGCACCCCCGTAACAAATCTGGATACGCAGTATTTT.

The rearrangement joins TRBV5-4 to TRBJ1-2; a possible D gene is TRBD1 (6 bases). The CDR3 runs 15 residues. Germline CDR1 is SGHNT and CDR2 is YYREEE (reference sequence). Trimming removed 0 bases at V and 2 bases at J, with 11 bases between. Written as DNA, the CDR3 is TGTGCCAGCAGCTTGGAGAGGGGGACGAACTATGGCTACACCTTC. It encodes CASSLERGTNYGYTF.

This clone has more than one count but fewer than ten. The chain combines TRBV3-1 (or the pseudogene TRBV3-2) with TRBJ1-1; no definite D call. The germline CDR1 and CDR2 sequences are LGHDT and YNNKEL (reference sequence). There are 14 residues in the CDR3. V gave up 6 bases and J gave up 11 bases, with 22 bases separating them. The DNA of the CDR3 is TGTGCCAGCAGTCCTTCCCAAGTCAGTCCCGGGGCTTTCTTT. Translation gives CASSPSQVSPGAFF.

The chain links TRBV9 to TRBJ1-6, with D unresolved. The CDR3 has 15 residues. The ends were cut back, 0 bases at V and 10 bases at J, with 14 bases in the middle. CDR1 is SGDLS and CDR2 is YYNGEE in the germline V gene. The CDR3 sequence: CASSVGEVDGSPLHF. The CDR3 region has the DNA TGTGCCAGCAGCGTAGGAGAGGTTGACGGATCACCCCTCCACTTT.

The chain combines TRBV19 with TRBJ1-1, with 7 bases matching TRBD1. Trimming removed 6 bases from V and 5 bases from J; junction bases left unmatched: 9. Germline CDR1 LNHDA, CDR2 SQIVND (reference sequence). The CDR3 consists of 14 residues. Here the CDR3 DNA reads TGTGCCAGTAGCGGCCAGGGGGTGAGAACTGAAGCTTTCTTT. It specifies CASSGQGVRTEAFF. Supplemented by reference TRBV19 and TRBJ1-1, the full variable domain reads DGGITQSPKYLFRKEGQNVTLSCEQNLNHDAMYWYRQDPGQGLRLIYYSQIVNDFQKGDIAEGYSVSREKKESFPLTVTSAQKNPTAFYLCASSGQGVRTEAFFGQGTRLTVV.

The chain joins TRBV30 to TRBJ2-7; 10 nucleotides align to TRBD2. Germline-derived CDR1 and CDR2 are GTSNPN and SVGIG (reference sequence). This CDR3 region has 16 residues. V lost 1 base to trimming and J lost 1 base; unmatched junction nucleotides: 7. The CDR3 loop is CAWSGSGTSESYEQYF. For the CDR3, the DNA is TGTGCCTGGAGTGGGTCGGGGACTAGCGAATCCTACGAGCAGTACTTC.

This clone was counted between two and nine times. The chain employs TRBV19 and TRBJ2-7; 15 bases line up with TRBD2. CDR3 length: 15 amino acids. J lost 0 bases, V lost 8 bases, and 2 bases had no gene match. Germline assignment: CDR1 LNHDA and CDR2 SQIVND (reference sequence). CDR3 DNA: TGTGCCAGTGGACTAGCGGGAGGGTCCTCCTACGAGCAGTACTTC. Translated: CASGLAGGSSYEQYF.

This CDR3 is CASSPPSSGNTIYF. CDR3 coding DNA: TGTGCCAGCAGCCCTCCGTCGTCTGGAAACACCATATATTTT. The chain uses TRBV5-6 and TRBJ1-3; D is undetermined. The CDR3 has 14 amino acids. Germline loops: CDR1 SGHDT, CDR2 YYEEEE. The ends were cut back, 4 bases at V and 1 base at J, with 9 bases in the middle.

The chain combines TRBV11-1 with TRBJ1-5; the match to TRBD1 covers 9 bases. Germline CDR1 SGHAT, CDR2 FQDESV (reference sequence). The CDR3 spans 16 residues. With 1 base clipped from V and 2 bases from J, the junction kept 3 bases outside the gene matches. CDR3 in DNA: TGTGCCAGCAGCTTAGGGACAGGGGCACGCAATCAGCCCCAGCATTTT. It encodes CASSLGTGARNQPQHF.

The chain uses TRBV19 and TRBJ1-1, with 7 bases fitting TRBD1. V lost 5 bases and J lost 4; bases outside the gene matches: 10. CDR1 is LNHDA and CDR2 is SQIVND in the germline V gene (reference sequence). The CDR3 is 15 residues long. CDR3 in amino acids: CASSSHRGMGTEAFF. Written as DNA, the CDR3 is TGTGCCAGTAGTTCCCACAGGGGCATGGGCACTGAAGCTTTCTTT.

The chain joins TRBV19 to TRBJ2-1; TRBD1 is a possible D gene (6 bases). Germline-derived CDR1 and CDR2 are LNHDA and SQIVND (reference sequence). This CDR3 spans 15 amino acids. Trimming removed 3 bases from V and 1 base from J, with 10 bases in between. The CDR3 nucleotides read TGTGCCAGTAGTATGGGGGCCTGGTCCTACAATGAGCAGTTCTTC. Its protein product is CASSMGAWSYNEQFF.

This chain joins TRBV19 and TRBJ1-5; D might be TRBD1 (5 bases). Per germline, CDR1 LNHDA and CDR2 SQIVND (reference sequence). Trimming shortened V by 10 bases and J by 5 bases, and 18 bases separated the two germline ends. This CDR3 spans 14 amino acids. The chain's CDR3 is CATWTNRAYQPQHF. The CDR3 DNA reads TGTGCCACATGGACAAATCGCGCTTATCAGCCCCAGCATTTT.

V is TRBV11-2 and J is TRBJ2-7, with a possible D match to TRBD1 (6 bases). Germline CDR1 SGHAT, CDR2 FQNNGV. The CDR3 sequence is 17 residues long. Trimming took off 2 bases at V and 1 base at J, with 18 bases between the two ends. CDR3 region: CASSLWAITGNSYEQYF. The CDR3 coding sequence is TGTGCCAGCAGCTTATGGGCCATCACAGGGAATTCCTACGAGCAGTACTTC.

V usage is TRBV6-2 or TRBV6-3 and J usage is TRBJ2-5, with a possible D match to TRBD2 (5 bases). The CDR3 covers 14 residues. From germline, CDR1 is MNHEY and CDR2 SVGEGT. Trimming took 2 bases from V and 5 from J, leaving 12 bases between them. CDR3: CASSYRLAGETQYF. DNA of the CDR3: TGTGCCAGCAGTTACCGCCTAGCTGGCGAGACCCAGTACTTC.

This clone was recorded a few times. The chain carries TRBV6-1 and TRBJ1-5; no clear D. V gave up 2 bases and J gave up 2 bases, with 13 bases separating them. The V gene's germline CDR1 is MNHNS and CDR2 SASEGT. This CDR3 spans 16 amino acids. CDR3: CASSESGTVGNQPQHF. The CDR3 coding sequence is TGTGCCAGCAGTGAATCAGGAACGGTGGGCAATCAGCCCCAGCATTTT.

The CDR3 reads CASSYGQGAHEQYF. CDR3 DNA: TGTGCCAGCAGCTATGGACAGGGGGCCCACGAGCAGTACTTC. This chain joins TRBV7-9 and TRBJ2-7, with 11 bases matching TRBD1. Germline CDR1 and CDR2: SEHNR and FQNEAQ (reference sequence). Germline trimming cut 4 bases from V and 5 bases from J; bases unmatched to any gene: 4. The CDR3 is 14 amino acids.

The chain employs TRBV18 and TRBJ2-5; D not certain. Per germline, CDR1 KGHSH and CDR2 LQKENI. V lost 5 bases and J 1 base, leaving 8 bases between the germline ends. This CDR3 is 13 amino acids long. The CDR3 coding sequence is TGTGCCAGCTCATCGGGTATCCAAGAGACCCAGTACTTC. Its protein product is CASSSGIQETQYF.

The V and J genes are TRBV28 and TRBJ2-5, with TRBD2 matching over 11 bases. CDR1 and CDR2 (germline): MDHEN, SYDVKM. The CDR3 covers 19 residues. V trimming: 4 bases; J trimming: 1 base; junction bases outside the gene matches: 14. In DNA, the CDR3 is TGTGCCAGCAGTTGGGATACTAGCGGGGGCGCACCTAGCCAAGAGACCCAGTACTTC. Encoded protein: CASSWDTSGGAPSQETQYF.

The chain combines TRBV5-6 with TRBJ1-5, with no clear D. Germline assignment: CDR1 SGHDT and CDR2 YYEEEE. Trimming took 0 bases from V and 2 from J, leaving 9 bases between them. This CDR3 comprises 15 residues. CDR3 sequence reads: CASSLASLGNQPQHF. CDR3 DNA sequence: TGTGCCAGCAGCTTGGCCAGTCTCGGCAATCAGCCCCAGCATTTT.

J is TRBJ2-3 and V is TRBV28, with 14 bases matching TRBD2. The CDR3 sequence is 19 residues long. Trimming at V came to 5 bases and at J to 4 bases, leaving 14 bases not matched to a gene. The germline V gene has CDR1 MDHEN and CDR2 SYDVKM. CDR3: CASSVLPGLAGARPDTQYF. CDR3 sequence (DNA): TGTGCCAGCAGTGTACTTCCGGGACTAGCGGGAGCTCGCCCAGATACGCAGTATTTT.

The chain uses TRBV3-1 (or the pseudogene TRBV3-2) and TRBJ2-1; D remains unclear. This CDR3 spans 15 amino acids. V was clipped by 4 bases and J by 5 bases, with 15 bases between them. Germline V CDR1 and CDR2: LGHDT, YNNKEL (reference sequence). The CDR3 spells CASSRSGEYHNEQFF. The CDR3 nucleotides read TGTGCCAGCAGCCGGTCGGGTGAATACCACAATGAGCAGTTCTTC.

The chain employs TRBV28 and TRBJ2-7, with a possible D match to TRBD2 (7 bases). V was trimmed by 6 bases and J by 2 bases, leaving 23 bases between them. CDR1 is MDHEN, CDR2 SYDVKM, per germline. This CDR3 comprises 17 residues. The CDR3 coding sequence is TGTGCCAGCAGCCATTATCCCCGGGGGGCTAACCCCTACGAGCAGTACTTC. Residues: CASSHYPRGANPYEQYF.